This T cell receptor (beta chain) was sequenced in a study of Ad26.COV2.S vaccination and SARS-CoV-2 variants. For the study at large: Enrollment placed the donor in the COV1001 Ad26.COV2.S trial arm. Once, or twice with 56 days between doses, Ad26.COV2.S was given intramuscularly. Study outcomes and limitations: TCR breadth and depth estimates may have understated total T cell responses.

As regards this clone: As yet, its antigen is unknown.

V lost 5 bases and J 1 base, leaving 14 bases between the germline ends. In germline, CDR1 is SGHAT, CDR2 FQNNGV. The CDR3 consists of 15 residues. Treatment in this sample: roughly 18 received Ad26.COV2.S at low or high dose, single or two shots; about five received placebo; per-sample allocation not given. Specimen acquisition occurred on day 63 following the initial vaccine or placebo injection. Wuhan-strain SARS-CoV-2 spike was expressed by the Ad26 vector that made up the vaccine. Sequenced by immunoSEQ multiplex PCR; TCRdb stores in-frame clones only, minus some. Of some 350,000 clones in the sample, about 90% were seen once.

Source: peripheral blood, taken in a trial of Ad26.COV2.S vaccine versus placebo. The chain couples TRBV11-2 to TRBJ1-2; a possible D gene is TRBD1 (5 bases). The clonotype originates from a person aged 18-65 years who received the Ad26.COV2.S COVID-19 vaccine or a placebo. The CDR3 loop reads CASSLDRYLNYGYTF. Written as DNA, the CDR3 is TGTGCCAGCAGCCTTGACAGATACCTTAACTATGGCTACACCTTC.